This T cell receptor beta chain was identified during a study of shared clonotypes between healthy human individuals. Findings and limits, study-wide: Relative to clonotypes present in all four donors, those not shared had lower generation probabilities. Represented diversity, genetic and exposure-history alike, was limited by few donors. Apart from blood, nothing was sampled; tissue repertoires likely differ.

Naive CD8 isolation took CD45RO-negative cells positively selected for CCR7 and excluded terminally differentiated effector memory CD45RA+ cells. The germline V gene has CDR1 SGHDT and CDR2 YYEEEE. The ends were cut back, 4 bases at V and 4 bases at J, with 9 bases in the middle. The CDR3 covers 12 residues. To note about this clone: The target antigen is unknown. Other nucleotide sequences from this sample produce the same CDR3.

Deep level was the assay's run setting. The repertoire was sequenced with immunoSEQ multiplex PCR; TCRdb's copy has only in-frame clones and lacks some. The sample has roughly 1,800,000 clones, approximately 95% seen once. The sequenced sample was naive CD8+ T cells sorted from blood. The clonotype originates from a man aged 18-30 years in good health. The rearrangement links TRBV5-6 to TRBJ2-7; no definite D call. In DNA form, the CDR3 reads TGTGCCAGCAGCCTCCTTTCTTACGAGCAGTACTTC. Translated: CASSLLSYEQYF.